This TCR beta chain was captured in a study of technical replicates of blood from four donors. The V gene end was trimmed by 1 base and the J gene end by 4 bases; junction bases not matched to a gene: 5. The CDR3 length is 16 residues. From germline, CDR1 is SGHTA and CDR2 FQGNSA. The protocol was immunoSEQ multiplex PCR, while the TCRdb copy is restricted to in-frame clones and leaves out a portion. Of 65,000 to 95,000 clones listed, 65% to 90% are singletons. The V gene is TRBV7-2, the J gene TRBJ2-1; 9 bases map to TRBD2. The source of this sequence is a human donor in good health. Some clones in this sample may be carry-over from other donors' samples. What was sequenced was PBMCs. The CDR3 here is CASSLVPSGTYNEQFF. The DNA for the CDR3 is TGTGCCAGCAGCTTAGTTCCTAGCGGGACGTACAATGAGCAGTTCTTC.